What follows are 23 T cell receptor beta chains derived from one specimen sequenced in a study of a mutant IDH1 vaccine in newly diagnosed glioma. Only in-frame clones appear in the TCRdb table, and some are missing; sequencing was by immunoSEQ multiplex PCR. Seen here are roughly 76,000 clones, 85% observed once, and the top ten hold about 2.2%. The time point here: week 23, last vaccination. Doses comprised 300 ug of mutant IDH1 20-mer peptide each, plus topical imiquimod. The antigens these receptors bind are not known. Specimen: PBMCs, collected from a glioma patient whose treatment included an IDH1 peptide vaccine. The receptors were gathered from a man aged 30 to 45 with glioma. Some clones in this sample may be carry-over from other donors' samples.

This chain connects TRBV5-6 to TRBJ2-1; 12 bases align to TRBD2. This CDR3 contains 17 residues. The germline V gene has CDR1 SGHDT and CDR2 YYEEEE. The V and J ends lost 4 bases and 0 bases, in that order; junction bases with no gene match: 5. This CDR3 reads CASSLGLAGPSYNEQFF. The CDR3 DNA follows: TGTGCCAGCAGCCTGGGACTAGCGGGCCCCTCCTACAATGAGCAGTTCTTC.

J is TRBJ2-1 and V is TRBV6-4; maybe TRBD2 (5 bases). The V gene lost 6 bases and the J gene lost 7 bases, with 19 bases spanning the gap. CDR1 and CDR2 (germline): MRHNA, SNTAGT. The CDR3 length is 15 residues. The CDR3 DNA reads TGTGCCAGCAGGGAACAGCCAGCGGCCCTTAATGAGCAGTTCTTC. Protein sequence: CASREQPAALNEQFF.

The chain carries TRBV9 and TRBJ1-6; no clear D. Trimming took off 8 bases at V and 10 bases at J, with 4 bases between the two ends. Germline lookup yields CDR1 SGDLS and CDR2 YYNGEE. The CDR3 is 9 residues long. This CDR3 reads CASGSPLHF. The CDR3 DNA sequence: TGTGCCAGTGGGTCACCCCTCCACTTT.

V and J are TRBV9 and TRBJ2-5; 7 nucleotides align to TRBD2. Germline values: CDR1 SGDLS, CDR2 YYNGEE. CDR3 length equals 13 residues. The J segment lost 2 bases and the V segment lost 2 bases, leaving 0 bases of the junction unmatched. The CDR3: CASSVGRQETQYF. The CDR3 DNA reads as TGTGCCAGCAGCGTCGGGAGGCAAGAGACCCAGTACTTC.

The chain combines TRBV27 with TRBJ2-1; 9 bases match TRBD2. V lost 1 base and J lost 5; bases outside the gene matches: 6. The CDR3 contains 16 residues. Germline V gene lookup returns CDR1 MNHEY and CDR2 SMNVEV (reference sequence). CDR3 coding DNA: TGTGCCAGCAGTTTATATCTTAGCGGGAGTCACAATGAGCAGTTCTTC. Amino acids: CASSLYLSGSHNEQFF.

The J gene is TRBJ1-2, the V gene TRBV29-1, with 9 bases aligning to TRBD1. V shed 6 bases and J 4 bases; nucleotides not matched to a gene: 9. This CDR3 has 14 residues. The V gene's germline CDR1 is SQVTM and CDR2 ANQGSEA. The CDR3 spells CSVGWTGESYGYTF. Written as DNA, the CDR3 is TGCAGCGTCGGCTGGACAGGGGAAAGCTATGGCTACACCTTC. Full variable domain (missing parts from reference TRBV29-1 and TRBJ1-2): SAVISQKPSRDICQRGTSLTIQCQVDSQVTMMFWYRQQPGQSLTLIATANQGSEATYESGFVIDKFPISRPNLTFSTLTVSNMSPEDSSIYLCSVGWTGESYGYTFGSGTRLTVV.

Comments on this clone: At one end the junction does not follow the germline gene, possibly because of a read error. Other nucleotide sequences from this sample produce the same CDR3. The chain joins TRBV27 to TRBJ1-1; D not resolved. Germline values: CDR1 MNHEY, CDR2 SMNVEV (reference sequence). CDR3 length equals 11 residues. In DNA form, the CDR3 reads TGTGCCAGCCAGACTGAGACTGAGGCTTTCTTT. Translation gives CASQTETEAFF.

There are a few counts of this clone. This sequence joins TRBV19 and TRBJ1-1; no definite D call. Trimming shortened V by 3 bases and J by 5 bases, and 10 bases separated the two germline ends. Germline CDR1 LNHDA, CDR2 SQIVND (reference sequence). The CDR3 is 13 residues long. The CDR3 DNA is TGTGCCAGTAGTATTAATAGGCGGACTGAAGCTTTCTTT. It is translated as CASSINRRTEAFF.

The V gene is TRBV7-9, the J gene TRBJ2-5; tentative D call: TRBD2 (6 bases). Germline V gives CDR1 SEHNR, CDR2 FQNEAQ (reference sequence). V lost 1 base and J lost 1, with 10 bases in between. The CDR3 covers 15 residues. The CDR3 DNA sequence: TGTGCCAGCAGCTTAGTGGCGGGGATCCAAGAGACCCAGTACTTC. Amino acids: CASSLVAGIQETQYF.

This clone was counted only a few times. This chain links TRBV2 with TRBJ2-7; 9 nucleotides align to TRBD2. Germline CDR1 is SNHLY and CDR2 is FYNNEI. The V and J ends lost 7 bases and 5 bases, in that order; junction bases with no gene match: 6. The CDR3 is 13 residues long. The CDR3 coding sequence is TGTGCCAGCACGGAGCGGGAGGAAGACGAGCAGTACTTC. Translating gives CASTEREEDEQYF.

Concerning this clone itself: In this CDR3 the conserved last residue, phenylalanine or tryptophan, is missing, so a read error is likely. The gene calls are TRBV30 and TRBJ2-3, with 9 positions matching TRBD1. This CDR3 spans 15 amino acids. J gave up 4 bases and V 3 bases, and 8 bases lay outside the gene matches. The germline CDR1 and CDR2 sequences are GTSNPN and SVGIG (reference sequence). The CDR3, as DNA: TGTGCCTGGAGCCCCGGGACAGGGTCTTCAGATACGCAGTATCTT. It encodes CAWSPGTGSSDTQYL.

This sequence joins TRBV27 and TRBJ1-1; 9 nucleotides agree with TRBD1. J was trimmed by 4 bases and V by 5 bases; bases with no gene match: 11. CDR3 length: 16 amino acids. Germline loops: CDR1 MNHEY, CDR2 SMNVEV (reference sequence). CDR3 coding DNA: TGTGCCAGCAGTCCCACCGGGACAGGGATCGGCACTGAAGCTTTCTTT. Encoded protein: CASSPTGTGIGTEAFF.

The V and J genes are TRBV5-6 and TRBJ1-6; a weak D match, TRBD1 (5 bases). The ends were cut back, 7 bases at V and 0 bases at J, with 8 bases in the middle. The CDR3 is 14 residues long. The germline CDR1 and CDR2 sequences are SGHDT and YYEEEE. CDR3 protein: CASGTSSYNSPLHF. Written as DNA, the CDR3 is TGTGCCAGCGGGACGAGCTCCTATAATTCACCCCTCCACTTT.

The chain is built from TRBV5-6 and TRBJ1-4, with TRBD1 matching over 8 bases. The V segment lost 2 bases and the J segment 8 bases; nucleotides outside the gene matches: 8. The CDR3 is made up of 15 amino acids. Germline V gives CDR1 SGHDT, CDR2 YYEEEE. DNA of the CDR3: TGTGCCAGCAGCTTACAGGGGGATATTGTGGAAAAACTGTTTTTT. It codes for CASSLQGDIVEKLFF.

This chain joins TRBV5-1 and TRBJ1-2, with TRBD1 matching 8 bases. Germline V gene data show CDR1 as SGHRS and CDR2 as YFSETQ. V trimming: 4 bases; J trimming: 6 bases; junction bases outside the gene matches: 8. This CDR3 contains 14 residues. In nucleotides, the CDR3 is TGCGCCAGCAGCGAGGGACAGGACCTGGATGGCTACACCTTC. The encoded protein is CASSEGQDLDGYTF.

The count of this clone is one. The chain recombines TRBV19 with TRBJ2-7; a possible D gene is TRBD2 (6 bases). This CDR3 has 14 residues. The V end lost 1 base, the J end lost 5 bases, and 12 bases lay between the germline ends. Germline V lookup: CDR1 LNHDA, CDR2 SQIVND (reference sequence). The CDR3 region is CASSIGEPGDEQYF. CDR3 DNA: TGTGCCAGTAGTATAGGAGAGCCGGGGGACGAGCAGTACTTC. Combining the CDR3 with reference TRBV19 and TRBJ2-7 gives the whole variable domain DGGITQSPKYLFRKEGQNVTLSCEQNLNHDAMYWYRQDPGQGLRLIYYSQIVNDFQKGDIAEGYSVSREKKESFPLTVTSAQKNPTAFYLCASSIGEPGDEQYFGPGTRLTVT.

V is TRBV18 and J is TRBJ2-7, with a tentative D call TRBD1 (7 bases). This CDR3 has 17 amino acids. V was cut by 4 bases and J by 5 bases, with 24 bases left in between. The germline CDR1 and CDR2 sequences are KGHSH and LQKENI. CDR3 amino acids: CASSLSSRGRWSNEQYF. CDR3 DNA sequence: TGTGCCAGCTCACTAAGTAGCAGGGGGAGGTGGTCGAACGAGCAGTACTTC.

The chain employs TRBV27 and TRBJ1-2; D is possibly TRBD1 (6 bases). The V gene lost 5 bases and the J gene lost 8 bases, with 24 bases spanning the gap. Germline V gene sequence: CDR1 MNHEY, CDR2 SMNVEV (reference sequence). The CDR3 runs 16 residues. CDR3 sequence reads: CASSPLGGAPSYGYTF. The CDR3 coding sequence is TGTGCCAGCAGTCCCCTCGGGGGGGCGCCGTCGTACGGCTACACCTTC.

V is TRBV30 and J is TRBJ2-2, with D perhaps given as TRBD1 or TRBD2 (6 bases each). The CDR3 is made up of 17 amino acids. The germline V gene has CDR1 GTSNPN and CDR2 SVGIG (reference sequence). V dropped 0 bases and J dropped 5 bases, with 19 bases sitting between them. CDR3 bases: TGTGCCTGGAGTGTACTGGGGGGCAGGGAGCGGACCGGGGAGCTGTTTTTT. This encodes CAWSVLGGRERTGELFF.

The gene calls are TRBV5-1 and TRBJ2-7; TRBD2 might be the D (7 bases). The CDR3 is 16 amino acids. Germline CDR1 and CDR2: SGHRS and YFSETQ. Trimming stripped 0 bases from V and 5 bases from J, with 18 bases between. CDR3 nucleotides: TGCGCCAGCAGCTTGGGTGTTCAGGCGGGGGCCGACGAGCAGTACTTC. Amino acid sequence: CASSLGVQAGADEQYF. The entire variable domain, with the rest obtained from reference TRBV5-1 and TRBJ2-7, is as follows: KAGVTQTPRYLIKTRGQQVTLSCSPISGHRSVSWYQQTPGQGLQFLFEYFSETQRNKGNFPGRFSGRQFSNSRSEMNVSTLELGDSALYLCASSLGVQAGADEQYFGPGTRLTVT.

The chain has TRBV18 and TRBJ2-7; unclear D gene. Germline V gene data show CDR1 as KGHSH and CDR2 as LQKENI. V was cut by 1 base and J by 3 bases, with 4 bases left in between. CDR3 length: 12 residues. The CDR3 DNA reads TGTGCCAGCTCACCACGTGGCTACGAGCAGTACTTC. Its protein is CASSPRGYEQYF.

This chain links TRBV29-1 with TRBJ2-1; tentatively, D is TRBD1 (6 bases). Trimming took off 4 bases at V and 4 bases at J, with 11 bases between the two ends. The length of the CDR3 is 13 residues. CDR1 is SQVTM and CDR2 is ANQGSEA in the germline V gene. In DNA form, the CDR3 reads TGCAGCGTTGCCAGGGGTCCATACAATGAGCAGTTCTTC. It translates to CSVARGPYNEQFF.

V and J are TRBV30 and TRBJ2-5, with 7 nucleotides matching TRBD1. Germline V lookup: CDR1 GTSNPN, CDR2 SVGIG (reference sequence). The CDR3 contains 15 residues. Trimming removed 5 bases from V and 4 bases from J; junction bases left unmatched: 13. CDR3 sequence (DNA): TGTGCCTGGTCCAGACAGGGTGTGTTTGGAGAGACCCAGTACTTC. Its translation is CAWSRQGVFGETQYF.